Listed below are T cell receptor beta chains from one sample, sequenced in a study of OX40 agonist ivuxolimab in advanced cancers. Generated by immunoSEQ multiplex PCR, the TCRdb table keeps only in-frame clones and is missing some. In the table there are roughly 60,000 clones, approximately 84% of which are singletons. The sequencing here drew on CD4+ or CD8+ T cells sorted from blood, taken in a trial of the OX40 agonist ivuxolimab. These receptors were collected from an adult with an advanced solid tumor such as melanoma, head and neck, liver or kidney cancer. The CDR3 runs from the conserved cysteine through the conserved F or W.

CDR3aa	j_gene	v_gene
CASSPGRSDTQYF	TRBJ2-3	TRBV18
CASSQEGGLTEAFF	TRBJ1-1	TRBV4-3
CASIDEISYEQYF	TRBJ2-7	TRBV10-3
CASSSVGPGETQYF	TRBJ2-5	TRBV7-3
CASNRGGGEQYF	TRBJ2-7	TRBV28
CASSLARTGEGGYTF	TRBJ1-2	TRBV7-2
CASSPSGGARTDTQYF	TRBJ2-3	TRBV19
CASSSQGRRGEKLFF	TRBJ1-4	TRBV5-1
CAISDPMTGPAQYF	TRBJ2-3	TRBV10-3
CARSPSPGGHFSYEQYF	TRBJ2-7	TRBV7-9
CASSSRQGANYEQYF	TRBJ2-7	TRBV7-9
CASSQDVSGAFREQYF	TRBJ2-7	TRBV4-1
CASSDLTGKLFF	TRBJ1-4	TRBV25-1
CASSSTGAWTDTQYF	TRBJ2-3	TRBV5-4
CAWSVRWSIGGAEAFF	TRBJ1-1	TRBV30
CASTGTAYQETQYF	TRBJ2-5	TRBV2
CASSYKGSSTDTQYF	TRBJ2-3	TRBV6-5
CASSWVPGANVLTF	TRBJ2-6	TRBV27
CASSSAEETQYF	TRBJ2-5	TRBV5-5
CAIRQGLGNEQFF	TRBJ2-1	TRBV10-3
CASSTRGGAYEQYF	TRBJ2-7	TRBV6-5
CASSPFNQPQHF	TRBJ1-5	TRBV5-8
CASSFRAGTVSRTDYGYTF	TRBJ1-2	TRBV28
CASSLYHPTNNEQFF	TRBJ2-1	TRBV5-4
CASSEAPRIAGDYNEQFF	TRBJ2-1	TRBV2
CASSYGSTADTQYF	TRBJ2-3	TRBV7-2
CASSLLLAGVETQYF	TRBJ2-5	TRBV7-9
CASSQPLTFATNEKLFF	TRBJ1-4	TRBV4-1
CASSFDRGGQPQHF	TRBJ1-5	TRBV7-2
CASSSGLNTEAFF	TRBJ1-1	TRBV5-4
CAWSVEGNQPQHF	TRBJ1-5	TRBV30
CASSGGTSGAYNEQFF	TRBJ2-1	TRBV2
CASSQDWAGPNYGYTF	TRBJ1-2	TRBV4-2
CASSPGRETQYF	TRBJ2-5	TRBV18
CASREGPDEQYF	TRBJ2-7	TRBV5-1
CASSSSRDRGTEQYF	TRBJ2-7	TRBV19
CASSLTPGDPGYTF	TRBJ1-2	TRBV7-3
CASSLAGYTVAGELFF	TRBJ2-2	TRBV7-8
CASSPIRGSSNGYTF	TRBJ1-2	TRBV7-8
CASSLGGLAAAGEQYF	TRBJ2-7	TRBV28
CASSLGSAGEQFF	TRBJ2-1	TRBV4-1
CASSGQGQGIYEQYF	TRBJ2-7	TRBV28
CASSRRTGGYEQYF	TRBJ2-7	TRBV7-2
CASSLALGSTREQFF	TRBJ2-1	TRBV7-9
CASSQTGVAFSGTEAFF	TRBJ1-1	TRBV14
CATSTGGGNTIYF	TRBJ1-3	TRBV15
CASSRDISYEQYF	-	TRBV5-4
CASSGPWARERTQYF	TRBJ2-5	TRBV2